This T cell receptor (beta chain) was documented in a study of CD8 T cells in Susac syndrome (dated by TCRdb to about 2019). Notes on the research overall: Repertoire sequencing was used to test whether CD8+ T cell activation and differentiation in Susac syndrome was antigen driven. Results the study describes overall, beyond this receptor: The TCR sequencing and HLA analysis was acknowledged to have included a relatively small number of individuals.

The germline ends are 5 bases apart after V is trimmed by 2 bases and J by 1 base. The CDR3 has 13 amino acids, counting the end cysteine and phenylalanine. The only DNA kept is the CDR3, 39 bases in frame from the first base. CDR1 SGDLS and CDR2 YYNGEE were looked up in the germline V gene. RNA was extracted with the RNeasy kit and roughly 0.45 to 1 ug was reverse transcribed using random hexamers. The immunoSEQ multiplex PCR assay, covering 54 Vbeta and 13 Jbeta segments, was used to amplify TCR beta CDR3 regions. Bias from PCR amplification was corrected by using a synthetic template baseline for primer optimization and for computational correction. From the authors' description of their analysis: Only productive sequences were kept, with reads annotated to V, D and J genes according to IMGT and analyzed in immunoSEQ Analyzer. To calculate clonality, Shannon entropy was normalized by log2 of the number of productive unique sequences and then subtracted from one. Public and private clones were assessed among the 100 most prevalent clones of each patient and control. A clone was defined as Susac-specific if it was absent from the healthy and MS cohorts, from over a thousand published viral clones and from other ImmuneACCESS disease sequences. TCRdb took the public reads, trimmed them with fastp at Q25, ran MiXCR for clone calling and kept in-frame beta chains. Records with the same CDR3 protein are collapsed into one entry carrying the most frequent genes and DNA. Clone size and V and J calls follow TCRdb, not the original study. The sample has around 150,000 distinct CDR3 sequences on record, 90% to 95% of them singletons. The top ten hold over 0.12% of the sample.

A note on this clonotype: Which antigen it targets is not known. No base quality values were provided; no much bigger clone lies one nucleotide off.

High-throughput TCR beta sequencing profiled peripheral blood CD8+ and CD4+ T cells from healthy donors, Susac syndrome patients and multiple sclerosis patients. The healthy donors served as controls matched for age and sex. Bulk CD8+ and CD4+ T cells were purified by magnetic negative isolation, whereas CD8+ TEMRA cells were enriched by FACS. Blood was collected in EDTA tubes and processed within 24 hours, with PBMCs isolated through density gradient centrifugation. PBMCs intended for TCR sequencing were frozen in liquid nitrogen and were later thawed in a 37 degrees C water bath. A purity of at least 90% was achieved for sorted or isolated CD4+, CD8+ and CD8+ TEMRA cells.

Sample: CD4+ T cells from PBMCs. The sequence derives from a human donor in good health. The receptor chain draws on TRBV9 and TRBJ2-3; the D gene is not confidently resolved. The DNA is TGTGCCAGCAGCGTCCAGGGCACAGATACGCAGTATTTT. Its translation is CASSVQGTDTQYF.